The rows below give T cell receptor beta chains drawn from one sample of a study of T cells after yellow fever vaccination. TCRdb reprocessed the 5' RACE reads with MiXCR, giving one entry per CDR3 protein. The sample consists of some 150,000 distinct CDR3 sequences, more than 6.5% of them appearing once. Sequenced here: CD4+ T cells sorted from PBMCs, sampled 10 days after the yellow fever booster vaccination. The source of these receptors is a man aged 25 to 40 who received the YFV17D yellow fever vaccine. Both conserved end residues are part of each CDR3. Fields, in order: J gene, D gene, clone size, V gene, CDR3 DNA, CDR3 protein. D genes are given only for firm matches. Rows may omit the clone size; those that give it use once, few, many or a size class.

TRBJ2-7 | TRBD2 | many | TRBV20-1 | TGCAGTGCTGGAGGACTAGCGGGGACCAAGCAGTACTTC | CSAGGLAGTKQYF
TRBJ2-1 | . | few | TRBV5-5 | TGTGCCAGCAGCTTTCGACACGGGGGATACAATGAGCAGTTCTTC | CASSFRHGGYNEQFF
TRBJ1-2 | . | many | TRBV28 | TGTGCCAGCAGGGATACAAGGCTGTCCCGTAGGGTTTTC | CASRDTRLSRRVF
TRBJ2-7 | . | many | TRBV20-1 | TGCAGTGCTAGAAACCCGACAGGGAGGGACGAGCAGTACTTC | CSARNPTGRDEQYF
TRBJ2-1 | . | many | TRBV11-2 | TGTGCCAGCGGCATTTGGGGGCTTAACAATGAGCAGTTCTTC | CASGIWGLNNEQFF
TRBJ1-1 | TRBD1 | many | TRBV7-2 | TGTGCCAGCAGCTCTTGGACAGGGGCGAGCACTGAAGCTTTCTTT | CASSSWTGASTEAFF
TRBJ2-1 | . | few | TRBV27 | TGTGCCAGCAGTATCCTACAAGCGGTGGATGAGCAGTTCTTC | CASSILQAVDEQFF
TRBJ2-1 | TRBD1 | many | TRBV6-5 | TGTGCCAGCAGTTACGGGGACAGTATCAATGAGCAGTTCTTC | CASSYGDSINEQFF
TRBJ1-6 | . | many | TRBV5-1 | TGCGCCAGCAGCTCTGGACCGGGGAATTCACCCCTCCACTTT | CASSSGPGNSPLHF
TRBJ1-1 | . | . | TRBV5-1 | TGCGCCAGCAGCGGTGAGGCGATGAACACTGAAGCTTTCTTT | CASSGEAMNTEAFF
TRBJ2-2 | TRBD1 | many | TRBV29-1 | TGCAGCGCAGGGGGCACCGGGGAGCTGTTTTTT | CSAGGTGELFF
TRBJ2-7 | TRBD2 | many | TRBV12-3/TRBV12-4 | TGTGCCAGCAGTTTAGTACTAGCGGGAGGCGAGCAGTACTTC | CASSLVLAGGEQYF
TRBJ1-1 | . | few | TRBV4-3 | TGCGCCAGCAGCCGGGGACAAAAGAACACTGAAGCTTTCTTT | CASSRGQKNTEAFF
TRBJ2-7 | . | few | TRBV5-1 | TGCGCCAGCAGCTTGGCCTTGGGCAGGTTGAGCTACGAGCAGTACTTC | CASSLALGRLSYEQYF
TRBJ2-3 | . | many | TRBV10-2 | TGCGCCAGCAGTGAGTCTGGCAGGTGGACAGATACGCAGTATTTT | CASSESGRWTDTQYF
TRBJ2-5 | TRBD2 | many | TRBV11-2 | TGTGCCAGCAGCTTAGCTAGCGGGATGAGGGAGACCCAGTACTTC | CASSLASGMRETQYF
TRBJ2-1 | . | many | TRBV20-1 | TGCAGCAGTCCCTTGGGGGCCCAGGGTGGCAATGAGCAGTTCTTC | CSSPLGAQGGNEQFF
TRBJ1-1 | . | many | TRBV25-1 | TGTGCCAGCAGCGGGGTAGGGACTGAAGCTTTCTTT | CASSGVGTEAFF
TRBJ1-4 | TRBD1 | few | TRBV10-3 | TGTGCCATCAGTGGTTCACAGGGGAATGAAAAACTGTTTTTT | CAISGSQGNEKLFF
TRBJ2-2 | TRBD1 | many | TRBV5-4 | TGTGCCAGCAGCTCACGGACAGGGCCGAACACCGGGGAGCTGTTTTTT | CASSSRTGPNTGELFF
TRBJ2-1 | TRBD2 | many | TRBV7-8 | TGTGCCAGCAGCTCCCCGTTCGGACTAGCGGGCAATGAGCAGTTCTTC | CASSSPFGLAGNEQFF
TRBJ2-3 | TRBD2 | many | TRBV6-5 | TGTGCCAGCGGGAGGGGAGATACGCAGTATTTT | CASGRGDTQYF
TRBJ1-2 | . | many | TRBV12-3/TRBV12-4 | TGTGCCAGCAGTTATGAGGGAAGGCATGGCTACACCTTC | CASSYEGRHGYTF
TRBJ2-7 | TRBD2 | few | TRBV20-1 | TGCAGTGCTAGGACTAGCGGACCGAGTGCCTACGAGCAGTACTTC | CSARTSGPSAYEQYF
TRBJ2-5 | . | many | TRBV20-1 | TGCAGTGCTAGAGGGTCCCAGGAGACCCAGTACTTC | CSARGSQETQYF
TRBJ2-7 | TRBD2 | few | TRBV18 | TGTGCCAGCTCACCAGGACTAGCGGGCAATTACGAGCAGTACTTC | CASSPGLAGNYEQYF
TRBJ1-2 | TRBD1 | many | TRBV29-1 | TGCAGCGTTGACTTCGAAGGGGGCGTAAGGTCTGGCTACACCTTC | CSVDFEGGVRSGYTF
TRBJ2-5 | TRBD2 | many | TRBV20-1 | TGCAGTGCTAGAGAACGGACTAGCGGACAAGAGACCCAGTACTTC | CSARERTSGQETQYF
TRBJ2-7 | TRBD2 | many | TRBV12-3/TRBV12-4 | TGTGCCAGCAGTCGCAATAGCGGGAGGGCCGGGCCCGAGCAGTACTTC | CASSRNSGRAGPEQYF
TRBJ2-1 | . | many | TRBV7-2 | TGTGCCAGCAGCCCGGACAACAATGAGCAGTTCTTC | CASSPDNNEQFF
TRBJ2-6 | . | few | TRBV5-1 | TGCGCCAGCAATTCAGGGGCGAATTCTGGGGCCAACGTCCTGACTTTC | CASNSGANSGANVLTF
TRBJ1-4 | . | . | TRBV5-1 | TGCGCCAGCAGCTTGGCGGGCGTTGGAGAAAAACTGTTTTTT | CASSLAGVGEKLFF
TRBJ2-1 | . | many | TRBV12-3/TRBV12-4 | TGTGCCAGCAGGACGGGAGTTATGAATGAGCAGTTCTTC | CASRTGVMNEQFF
TRBJ2-1 | . | many | TRBV20-1 | TGCAGTGCTGGTAGCGGAGGCGGAATCAATGAGCAGTTCTTC | CSAGSGGGINEQFF
TRBJ1-1 | . | . | TRBV10-3 | TGTGCCGCAAGGGGTGGGGGCACTGAAGCTTTCTTT | CAARGGGTEAFF
TRBJ1-5 | TRBD1 | many | TRBV18 | TGTGCCAGCTCAAACGGACAGGTAGTTCAGCCCCAGCATTTT | CASSNGQVVQPQHF
TRBJ2-1 | . | many | TRBV7-2 | TGTGCCAGCAGCCGGACTATAAATGAGCAGTTCTTC | CASSRTINEQFF
TRBJ2-3 | TRBD1 | many | TRBV15 | TGTGCCACCAGCAGGAAGGGACAGGGGACTGCGACAGATACGCAGTATTTT | CATSRKGQGTATDTQYF
TRBJ2-7 | . | many | TRBV20-1 | TGCAGTGCTAGAGTCGGGGGAGGACAAACCTTTTACGAGCAGTACTTC | CSARVGGGQTFYEQYF
TRBJ1-3 | . | many | TRBV19 | TGTGCCAGTAGTATCGGGGGCAACTCTGGAAACACCATATATTTT | CASSIGGNSGNTIYF
TRBJ1-6 | . | few | TRBV5-6 | TGTGCCAGCAGCTTGGGGGGGGCCTCGAAGAATAATTCACCCCTCCACTTT | CASSLGGASKNNSPLHF
TRBJ2-1 | . | many | TRBV7-6 | TGTGCCAGCAGCTTGGGGGCGAGCTCCTACAATGAGCAGTTCTTC | CASSLGASSYNEQFF
TRBJ1-5 | . | many | TRBV12-3/TRBV12-4 | TGTGCCAGCAGTTTTGTTGATCGCAATCAGCCCCAGCATTTT | CASSFVDRNQPQHF
TRBJ2-6 | TRBD1 | many | TRBV18 | TGTGCCAGCTCACCCGGGACAGTTGGGGCCAACGTCCTGACTTTC | CASSPGTVGANVLTF
TRBJ1-6 | TRBD1 | many | TRBV5-1 | TGCGCCAGCAGCCCGCAACCGGGACAGGGGGGATCACCCCTCCACTTT | CASSPQPGQGGSPLHF
TRBJ2-1 | . | many | TRBV7-2 | TGTGCCAGCAGCATCGCCCGCGAATCCAATGAGCAGTTCTTC | CASSIARESNEQFF
TRBJ2-7 | TRBD2 | many | TRBV4-2 | TGTGCCAGCAGCCAAGATAGGACTAGCCTAACCTACGAGCAGTACTTC | CASSQDRTSLTYEQYF
TRBJ2-1 | TRBD2 | few | TRBV20-1 | TGCAGTGCTAGATTAGCGGGAGGGCCCTGGGAGCAGTTCTTC | CSARLAGGPWEQFF
TRBJ2-1 | TRBD2 | many | TRBV19 | TGTGCCAGTAGTATCAGAATTAACGGGAGGTCCTACAATGAGCAGTTCTTC | CASSIRINGRSYNEQFF
TRBJ2-1 | . | many | TRBV10-3 | TGTGCCATCAGTGGTAGTCCGCAAACCAAATACAATGAGCAGTTCTTC | CAISGSPQTKYNEQFF
TRBJ1-2 | . | few | TRBV12-3/TRBV12-4 | TGTGCCAGCAGTTCGGGACTCTCTCGGGACTATGGCTACACCTTC | CASSSGLSRDYGYTF
TRBJ2-1 | TRBD2 | few | TRBV5-1 | TGCGCCAGCAGCCCCTTTGGGGGGGGGTACAATGAGCAGTTCTTC | CASSPFGGGYNEQFF
TRBJ2-4 | . | many | TRBV18 | TGTGCCAGCTCACCAGTGGGGGGAAACATTCAGTACTTC | CASSPVGGNIQYF
TRBJ2-2 | . | many | TRBV9 | TGTGCCAGCAGCGTAGAGGCGGGGGAGCTGTTTTTT | CASSVEAGELFF
TRBJ2-7 | . | . | TRBV7-2 | TGTGCCAGCAGCTTAGGGATCACGGGGCCCTCCGAGCAGTACTTC | CASSLGITGPSEQYF